A selection of T cell receptor beta chains follows, all from one sample in a study of blood T cell repertoires in COVID-19. Sequencing was performed with immunoSEQ multiplex PCR; in TCRdb, only in-frame clones are kept and a portion is missing. Here the sample spans about 360,000 clones, around 87% being singletons. Sequencing used PBMCs or T cells enriched from blood (not recorded which). All receptors derive from a man in his forties in a cohort exposed to, infected with or recovered from COVID-19 (not recorded which). CDR3s include the opening cysteine and the closing phenylalanine or tryptophan. Fields, in order: D gene, V gene, J gene, CDR3 protein. The D gene is left open where the match is weak.

d_gene: TRBD1
v_gene: TRBV11-2
j_gene: TRBJ1-4
CDR3aa: CASSRQGALGIKAEKLFF

d_gene: -
v_gene: TRBV5-5
j_gene: TRBJ2-2
CDR3aa: CASSLRDNANTGELFF

d_gene: TRBD1
v_gene: TRBV24-1
j_gene: TRBJ2-7
CDR3aa: CATSDAGTGSYEQYF

d_gene: TRBD1
v_gene: TRBV12-3/TRBV12-4
j_gene: TRBJ1-2
CDR3aa: CASSPGGNYGYTF

d_gene: -
v_gene: TRBV6-5
j_gene: TRBJ2-7
CDR3aa: CASSPGFYEQYF

d_gene: TRBD1
v_gene: TRBV6-2/TRBV6-3
j_gene: TRBJ1-1
CDR3aa: CASSPRQGARLNTEAFF

d_gene: -
v_gene: TRBV19
j_gene: TRBJ1-5
CDR3aa: CASSRLGNQPQHF

d_gene: -
v_gene: TRBV27
j_gene: TRBJ1-1
CDR3aa: CASTTRGINTEAFF

d_gene: -
v_gene: TRBV19
j_gene: TRBJ1-1
CDR3aa: CASIREHQMNTEAFF

d_gene: -
v_gene: TRBV29-1
j_gene: TRBJ1-1
CDR3aa: CSATPGGAEAFF

d_gene: TRBD2
v_gene: TRBV2
j_gene: TRBJ2-1
CDR3aa: CASRKTSGNYNEQFF

d_gene: TRBD2
v_gene: TRBV19
j_gene: TRBJ2-5
CDR3aa: CASSIRAGLAGGEETQYF

d_gene: -
v_gene: TRBV19
j_gene: TRBJ2-7
CDR3aa: CASPFSGSPYEQYF

d_gene: TRBD2
v_gene: TRBV27
j_gene: TRBJ2-1
CDR3aa: CASSLRPTASGSFIEQFF

d_gene: TRBD1
v_gene: TRBV9
j_gene: TRBJ2-1
CDR3aa: CASSSRDRTYNEQFF

d_gene: -
v_gene: TRBV2
j_gene: TRBJ1-1
CDR3aa: CASAREMGRTEAFF

d_gene: -
v_gene: TRBV5-1
j_gene: TRBJ1-3
CDR3aa: CASSEGSGNTIYF

d_gene: -
v_gene: TRBV5-1
j_gene: TRBJ2-1
CDR3aa: CASSLDFSSYNEQFF

d_gene: TRBD1
v_gene: TRBV3-1/TRBV3-2
j_gene: TRBJ1-5
CDR3aa: CASSQLYGTGPQPQHF

d_gene: TRBD2
v_gene: TRBV7-9
j_gene: TRBJ2-1
CDR3aa: CASTQGSGGQDEQFF

d_gene: -
v_gene: TRBV20-1
j_gene: TRBJ1-1
CDR3aa: CSASPTGTEAFF

d_gene: -
v_gene: TRBV5-1
j_gene: TRBJ2-1
CDR3aa: CASSSLEGYNEQFF

d_gene: TRBD2
v_gene: TRBV30
j_gene: TRBJ2-7
CDR3aa: CAWRVAGLTYEQYF

d_gene: -
v_gene: TRBV2
j_gene: TRBJ2-1
CDR3aa: CASSPIPQGEQFF